This T cell receptor (beta chain) was retrieved from a study of T cell repertoires in cytomegalovirus infection. The study, taken as a whole, reports: Cumulative frequency (of public TCR beta family members) identified carriers of CMV plus the relevant HLA. Within the response measured ex vivo, HLA-C-restricted CMV-specific TCR beta clonotypes were dominant.

This clonotype was found many times. Its antigen is still unknown. TCRdb itself ran the reads through MiXCR, one entry per CDR3 protein. The repertoire holds 200,000 to 250,000 distinct CDR3 sequences, with 6% to 8% as singletons. V shed 2 bases and J shed 5 bases, with 12 bases lying between them. CDR3 length equals 14 residues. Germline V gives CDR1 MNHEY, CDR2 SVGEGT. Sequenced input: PBMCs. The receptor's source is a human donor in good health (CMV status not recorded). Some clones in this sample may be carry-over from other donors' samples. V is TRBV6-2 or TRBV6-3 and J is TRBJ1-1; possibly TRBD1 for D (5 bases). CDR3 in DNA: TGTGCCAGCAGTTACGTTTTGGAGGGGACTGAAGCTTTCTTT. Its protein is CASSYVLEGTEAFF.